The 5 T cell receptor beta chains presented below share a single source sample, sequenced in a study of blood T cell repertoires in COVID-19. Measured with immunoSEQ multiplex PCR; TCRdb has only the in-frame clones, and not every one. The sample records 130,000 to 150,000 clones, 80% to 90% being singletons. The sample was peripheral blood. The receptor set was obtained from a human donor in a cohort sampled during active COVID-19.

This chain links TRBV30 with TRBJ1-1; D is unresolved. Deletions cut 1 base from V and 2 bases from J, with 8 bases between. This CDR3 contains 13 residues. From germline, CDR1 is GTSNPN and CDR2 SVGIG (reference sequence). The CDR3 loop is CAWSGTVNTEAFF. Written as DNA, the CDR3 is TGTGCCTGGAGTGGAACAGTTAACACTGAAGCTTTCTTT.

This rearrangement joins TRBV30 to TRBJ2-2, with D perhaps TRBD1 (6 bases). The CDR3 contains 15 residues. Trimming stripped 4 bases from V and 4 bases from J, with 16 bases between. In germline, CDR1 is GTSNPN, CDR2 SVGIG (reference sequence). CDR3 nucleotide sequence: TGTGCCTGGATTAAGATCAGGGGAATCACCGGGGAGCTGTTTTTT. This gives the protein CAWIKIRGITGELFF. The full variable domain, completed using reference TRBV30 and TRBJ2-2, is SQTIHQWPATLVQPVGSPLSLECTVEGTSNPNLYWYRQAAGRGLQLLFYSVGIGQISSEVPQNLSASRPQDRQFILSSKKLLLSDSGFYLCAWIKIRGITGELFFGEGSRLTVL.

The chain employs TRBV7-6 and TRBJ2-5, with 7 bases identical to TRBD2. The CDR3 runs to 15 residues. CDR1 and CDR2 (germline): SGHVS, FNYEAQ. J was trimmed by 3 bases and V by 3 bases; bases with no gene match: 7. The CDR3 DNA sequence: TGTGCCAGCAGCTTTTCGGCAGGGACTAAAGAGACCCAGTACTTC. Translating it yields CASSFSAGTKETQYF.

The chain carries TRBV7-9 and TRBJ1-1; 7 bases align to TRBD1. The junction had 6 bases not matched to a gene; V was cut back by 4 bases and J by 7 bases. Germline CDR1 and CDR2: SEHNR and FQNEAQ (reference sequence). CDR3 size: 13 residues. As DNA, the CDR3 is TGTGCCAGCAGCTCCAGGGACAGTCTTGAAGCTTTCTTT. Amino acid sequence: CASSSRDSLEAFF.

V usage is TRBV9 and J usage is TRBJ2-2, with 11 bases lining up with TRBD2. CDR1 is SGDLS and CDR2 is YYNGEE in the germline V gene. This CDR3 comprises 16 residues. J was trimmed by 0 bases and V by 7 bases; bases with no gene match: 5. CDR3 DNA sequence: TGTGCCAGCCATAGACTAGCGGGGACGAACACCGGGGAGCTGTTTTTT. Translation gives CASHRLAGTNTGELFF. Full variable domain (outside the CDR3, taken from reference TRBV9 and TRBJ2-2): DSGVTQTPKHLITATGQRVTLRCSPRSGDLSVYWYQQSLDQGLQFLIQYYNGEERAKGNILERFSAQQFPDLHSELNLSSLELGDSALYFCASHRLAGTNTGELFFGEGSRLTVL.